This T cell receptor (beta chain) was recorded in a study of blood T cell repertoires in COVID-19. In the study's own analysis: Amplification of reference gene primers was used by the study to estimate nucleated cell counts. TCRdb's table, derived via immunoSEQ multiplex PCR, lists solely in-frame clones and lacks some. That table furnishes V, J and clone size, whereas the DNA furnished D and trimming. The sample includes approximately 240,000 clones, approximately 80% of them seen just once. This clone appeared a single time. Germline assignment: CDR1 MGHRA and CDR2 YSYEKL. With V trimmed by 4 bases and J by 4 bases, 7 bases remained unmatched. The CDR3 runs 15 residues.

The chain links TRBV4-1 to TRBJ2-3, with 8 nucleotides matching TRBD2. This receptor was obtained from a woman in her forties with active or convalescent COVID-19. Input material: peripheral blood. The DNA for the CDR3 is TGCGCCAGCAGCCGTCAAGCGGGGGACTCAGATACGCAGTATTTT. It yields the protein CASSRQAGDSDTQYF.